What follows are 30 T cell receptor beta chains derived from one specimen sequenced in a study of CD8 T cell repertoires and HIV-1 epitope variants (TCRdb year 2020). Libraries were constructed by the immunoSEQ multiplex PCR assay. In its TCRdb copy, this immuneACCESS table keeps in-frame sequences only and misses some clones. Where compared with another copy, unresolved V genes explain less than half of these, and the others have no known cause. In all, the sample holds 5,000 or so clones, and about two thirds of those were seen once. The ten largest make up approximately 42% of the sample. Their specific antigens are unknown. The specimen was cultured CD8+ T cells derived from PBMCs. Source of these receptors: a male donor with HIV.

This chain uses TRBV7-8 with TRBJ2-7; tentatively, D is TRBD2 (6 bases). Trimming left V 3 bases short and J 4 bases short, with 22 bases between. Germline lookup yields CDR1 SGHVS and CDR2 FQNEAQ. This CDR3 has 17 residues. The CDR3 spells CASSLYGVATSGYEQYF. The CDR3 DNA reads as TGTGCCAGCAGCTTGTATGGGGTTGCGACTAGTGGTTACGAGCAGTACTTC.

This clone was observed a single time. The V and J genes are TRBV18 and TRBJ2-1; 7 nucleotides line up with TRBD2. The germline V gene encodes CDR1 KGHSH and CDR2 LQKENI. The CDR3 sequence is 15 residues long. V dropped 2 bases and J dropped 8; count of bases not matched to a gene: 9. CDR3: CASSPGDYSGHEQFF. CDR3 coding DNA: TGTGCCAGCTCACCAGGGGACTATAGTGGCCATGAGCAGTTCTTC.

The chain carries TRBV15 and TRBJ2-1; 8 bases align to TRBD1. Germline loops: CDR1 LNHNV, CDR2 YYDKDF (reference sequence). The CDR3 is 14 residues long. V was clipped by 7 bases and J by 6 bases; unmatched bases: 8. In DNA, the CDR3 is TGTGCCACCACCGACAGGGGCCCACCCAATGAGCAGTTCTTC. Its protein product is CATTDRGPPNEQFF.

The rearrangement joins TRBV5-4 to TRBJ1-2; 10 positions match TRBD1. In germline, CDR1 is SGHNT, CDR2 YYREEE (reference sequence). Trimming at V came to 4 bases and at J to 6 bases, leaving 9 bases not matched to a gene. The CDR3 consists of 15 residues. CDR3 sequence (DNA): TGTGCCAGCAGCGGAACCCGACAGGGGGCTAATGGCTACACCTTC. Translating it yields CASSGTRQGANGYTF.

The rearrangement uses TRBV4-3 and TRBJ2-1; perhaps TRBD1 as D (6 bases). The V end was cut by 0 bases, the J end by 0 bases, with 9 bases between. This CDR3 spans 16 amino acids. Looked up from germline, CDR1 is LGHNA and CDR2 is YSLEER. DNA of the CDR3: TGCGCCAGCAGCCAAGATCAGGACAGCTCCTACAATGAGCAGTTCTTC. Its protein product is CASSQDQDSSYNEQFF.

This clone came up once. The V call is TRBV7-4, the J call TRBJ1-6; D unresolved. From germline, CDR1 is SGHVT and CDR2 SQSDAQ. This CDR3 spans 16 amino acids. V was shortened by 3 bases and J by 7 bases, with 16 bases between the two germline ends. CDR3 residues: CASSFSAWWVNSPLHF. CDR3 sequence (DNA): TGTGCCAGCAGCTTTTCGGCCTGGTGGGTAAATTCACCCCTCCACTTT.

V and J are TRBV4-3 and TRBJ2-7; possibly TRBD2 for D (6 bases). V shed 5 bases and J shed 3 bases, with 14 bases lying between them. The germline V gene encodes CDR1 LGHNA and CDR2 YSLEER. The CDR3 has 14 amino acids. CDR3 in DNA: TGCGCCAGCAGCTTGTATGCCGGGGGCTACGAGCAGTACTTC. Protein product: CASSLYAGGYEQYF.

The chain links TRBV6-6 to TRBJ2-5; perhaps TRBD2 as D (5 bases). CDR1 is MNHNY and CDR2 is SVGAGI in the germline V gene (reference sequence). This CDR3 has 15 amino acids. The V gene lost 6 bases and the J gene lost 2 bases, with 16 bases spanning the gap. Written as DNA, the CDR3 is TGTGCCAGCAGCTCCGCCGGGATAGATCAAGAGACCCAGTACTTC. Translated, it gives CASSSAGIDQETQYF.

This clone was seen a few times. CDR3 DNA: TGTGCCAGCAGCTTAGCGGGCAATCGCTACGAGCAGTACTTC. Translating it yields CASSLAGNRYEQYF. This sequence joins TRBV7-9 and TRBJ2-7; no reliable D call. The CDR3 contains 14 residues. Germline V gene data show CDR1 as SEHNR and CDR2 as FQNEAQ (reference sequence). Deletions cut 0 bases from V and 3 bases from J, with 9 bases between. Full variable domain (remainder filled in from reference TRBV7-9 and TRBJ2-7): DTGVSQNPRHKITKRGQNVTFRCDPISEHNRLYWYRQTLGQGPEFLTYFQNEAQLEKSRLLSDRFSAERPKGSFSTLEIQRTEQGDSAMYLCASSLAGNRYEQYFGPGTRLTVT.

This sequence joins TRBV5-8 and TRBJ2-1; D possibly corresponds to TRBD1 (6 bases). Trimming removed 0 bases from V and 8 bases from J, with 15 bases in between. The CDR3 sequence is 15 residues long. Germline CDR1 and CDR2: SGHTS and YDEGEE. The CDR3 DNA sequence: TGTGCCAGCAGCTTGGGGGTAACAGGGTACCATGAGCAGTTCTTC. Protein product: CASSLGVTGYHEQFF.

The rearrangement links TRBV4-3 to TRBJ1-1; TRBD1 matches 8 bases. The CDR3 contains 13 residues. The V and J ends lost 4 bases and 8 bases, in that order; junction bases with no gene match: 6. Germline V gene lookup returns CDR1 LGHNA and CDR2 YSLEER. CDR3 sequence: CASSRLQGEEAFF. In DNA form, the CDR3 reads TGCGCCAGCAGCCGTTTACAGGGGGAGGAAGCTTTCTTT.

The chain employs TRBV4-3 and TRBJ2-3; TRBD2 matches at 7 bases. The CDR3 consists of 13 residues. The ends lost 6 bases at V and 1 base at J; junction bases unmatched: 1. Germline V gene data show CDR1 as LGHNA and CDR2 as YSLEER. CDR3 amino acids: CASRAGGTDTQYF. The CDR3 nucleotides are TGCGCCAGCAGGGCGGGGGGCACAGATACGCAGTATTTT.

The chain links TRBV4-3 to TRBJ2-7, with 9 bases identical to TRBD2. The CDR3 is 16 amino acids. The V and J ends lost 0 bases and 3 bases, in that order; junction bases with no gene match: 6. Germline CDR1 is LGHNA and CDR2 is YSLEER. The CDR3 DNA sequence: TGCGCCAGCAGCCAAGAAGCCGGGACTAGCAACTACGAGCAGTACTTC. Protein sequence: CASSQEAGTSNYEQYF.

The chain uses TRBV2 and TRBJ2-4; D unclear. This CDR3 has 16 amino acids. V was cut by 3 bases and J by 8 bases, with 20 bases left in between. The germline V gene encodes CDR1 SNHLY and CDR2 FYNNEI. CDR3 sequence: CASSDGFGPRMDIQYF. The CDR3 region has the DNA TGTGCCAGCAGTGATGGATTTGGCCCCCGGATGGACATTCAGTACTTC.

The chain couples TRBV13 to TRBJ1-1; 12 nucleotides agree with TRBD1. Unmatched junction bases numbered 4, after V lost 4 bases and J lost 4 bases. Germline CDR1 reads PRHDT; CDR2 reads FYEKMQ (reference sequence). The CDR3 length is 15 residues. The CDR3 reads CASSSGQGAGTEAFF. As DNA, the CDR3 is TGTGCCAGCAGCTCGGGACAGGGGGCGGGCACTGAAGCTTTCTTT.

The chain couples TRBV28 to TRBJ2-6; D unresolved. Per germline, CDR1 MDHEN and CDR2 SYDVKM. This CDR3 contains 15 residues. V dropped 3 bases and J dropped 1 base, with 7 bases sitting between them. CDR3: CASSFSLSGANVLTF. In DNA, the CDR3 is TGTGCCAGCAGTTTCTCATTGTCTGGGGCCAACGTCCTGACTTTC. Full variable domain (rest looked up from reference TRBV28 and TRBJ2-6): DVKVTQSSRYLVKRTGEKVFLECVQDMDHENMFWYRQDPGLGLRLIYFSYDVKMKEKGDIPEGYSVSREKKERFSLILESASTNQTSMYLCASSFSLSGANVLTFGAGSRLTVL.

The J gene is TRBJ2-1, the V gene TRBV4-1; TRBD1 matches at 7 bases. The CDR3 sequence is 17 residues long. The junction had 10 bases not matched to a gene; V was cut back by 3 bases and J by 2 bases. The germline V gene has CDR1 MGHRA and CDR2 YSYEKL. CDR3 coding DNA: TGCGCCAGCAGCCAGAGGGGAGCCGGGACAGCCTACAATGAGCAGTTCTTC. This encodes CASSQRGAGTAYNEQFF.

This chain uses TRBV6-1 with TRBJ2-2, with a tentative D call TRBD1 (6 bases). From germline, CDR1 is MNHNS and CDR2 SASEGT. V gave up 6 bases and J gave up 0 bases, with 11 bases separating them. The CDR3 extends over 15 amino acids. The CDR3 sequence is CASRGQIPNTGELFF. CDR3 DNA: TGTGCCAGCAGAGGACAGATACCGAACACCGGGGAGCTGTTTTTT.

Only a few counts were recorded for this clone. The chain combines TRBV28 with TRBJ2-7; D tentatively fits TRBD1 or TRBD2 (6 bases each). Germline loops: CDR1 MDHEN, CDR2 SYDVKM. Trimming removed 3 bases from V and 5 bases from J, with 17 bases in between. This CDR3 contains 15 residues. The CDR3 region has the DNA TGTGCCAGCAGTTTTGCCGGGGGCGGATTCGACGAGCAGTACTTC. Its translation: CASSFAGGGFDEQYF.

This clone was counted a few times. The V call is TRBV7-9, the J call TRBJ1-1, with D possibly TRBD1 on 5 matching bases. The germline V and J ends were trimmed by 1 base and 8 bases, with 8 bases remaining between them. The germline V gene has CDR1 SEHNR and CDR2 FQNEAQ (reference sequence). The CDR3 has 12 residues. The CDR3: CASSLGGSEAFF. For the CDR3, the DNA is TGTGCCAGCAGCTTAGGGGGGTCGGAAGCTTTCTTT. Full variable domain (rest looked up from reference TRBV7-9 and TRBJ1-1): DTGVSQNPRHKITKRGQNVTFRCDPISEHNRLYWYRQTLGQGPEFLTYFQNEAQLEKSRLLSDRFSAERPKGSFSTLEIQRTEQGDSAMYLCASSLGGSEAFFGQGTRLTVV.

The gene calls are TRBV21-1 and TRBJ1-5. TRBV21-1 is flagged as a pseudogene. This CDR3 contains 9 residues. The chain's CDR3 is CANNQPQHF. The CDR3 DNA reads as TGTGCCAACAATCAGCCCCAGCATTTT.

The rearrangement joins TRBV27 to TRBJ2-7; no clear D. CDR1 is MNHEY, CDR2 SMNVEV, per germline (reference sequence). This CDR3 region has 14 residues. V lost 4 bases and J lost 0, with 10 bases in between. The CDR3 is CASSSDYTSYEQYF. The CDR3 DNA follows: TGTGCCAGCAGTTCGGATTATACCTCCTACGAGCAGTACTTC.

The chain joins TRBV7-6 to TRBJ1-2, with a tentative D call TRBD1 (5 bases). Trimming cost V 1 base and J 7 bases, with 13 bases left between them. Germline-derived CDR1 and CDR2 are SGHVS and FNYEAQ. The CDR3 has 14 amino acids. The chain's CDR3 is CASSLGEGRGGYTF. CDR3 bases: TGTGCCAGCAGCTTAGGGGAGGGGAGAGGTGGCTACACCTTC.

This chain uses TRBV19 with TRBJ1-1; 7 nucleotides line up with TRBD1. This CDR3 has 15 residues. Germline CDR1 reads LNHDA; CDR2 reads SQIVND (reference sequence). Trimming cost V 5 bases and J 1 base; bases outside gene matches: 7. CDR3: CASSARQGTNTEAFF. As DNA, the CDR3 is TGTGCCAGTAGTGCCCGACAGGGCACGAACACTGAAGCTTTCTTT.

The rearrangement joins TRBV27 to TRBJ2-7; D uncertain. Germline lookup yields CDR1 MNHEY and CDR2 SMNVEV (reference sequence). Trimming cost V 7 bases and J 5 bases, with 21 bases left between them. The CDR3 loop spans 15 amino acids. DNA of the CDR3: TGTGCCAGCACCCCTCTCTCGGGTGGGGTCAACGAGCAGTACTTC. It codes for CASTPLSGGVNEQYF.

In this sample, this clone turned up once. The chain employs TRBV19 and TRBJ1-2; D is perhaps TRBD1 (6 bases). Trimming took off 0 bases at V and 8 bases at J, with 10 bases between the two ends. In germline, CDR1 is LNHDA, CDR2 SQIVND (reference sequence). The CDR3 has 13 residues. The CDR3 protein is CASSIDHRAGYTF. CDR3 DNA: TGTGCCAGTAGTATAGATCACAGGGCCGGCTACACCTTC.

This clone was recorded a few times. The CDR3: CASSVEGEHQPQHF. The CDR3 DNA is TGTGCCAGCAGCGTAGAAGGGGAGCATCAGCCCCAGCATTTT. The rearrangement uses TRBV9 and TRBJ1-5, with D possibly being TRBD1 (5 bases). The CDR3 runs 14 residues. V was cut by 0 bases and J by 5 bases, with 9 bases left in between. From germline, CDR1 is SGDLS and CDR2 YYNGEE.

The chain couples TRBV5-4 to TRBJ2-1, with D perhaps matching TRBD1 or TRBD2 (5 bases each). The length of the CDR3 is 16 residues. Germline lookup yields CDR1 SGHNT and CDR2 YYREEE (reference sequence). The V gene lost 0 bases and the J gene lost 4 bases, with 14 bases spanning the gap. DNA of the CDR3: TGTGCCAGCAGCTTGGTAGGGCTAGGGGAGTACAATGAGCAGTTCTTC. This sequence encodes CASSLVGLGEYNEQFF.

This clone has just one count. V and J are TRBV6-5 and TRBJ2-5; TRBD1 agrees at 12 bases. CDR1 and CDR2 (germline): MNHEY, SVGAGI. With V trimmed by 3 bases and J by 5 bases, 7 bases remained unmatched. CDR3 size: 16 residues. DNA of the CDR3: TGTGCCAGCAGTTATACGGGACAGGGGGCCGGGGAGACCCAGTACTTC. The encoded protein is CASSYTGQGAGETQYF.

There are a few counts of this clone. The chain uses TRBV5-6 and TRBJ1-4; D is possibly TRBD1 (5 bases). This CDR3 has 12 amino acids. V was shortened by 0 bases and J by 10 bases, with 7 bases between the two germline ends. Germline CDR1 and CDR2: SGHDT and YYEEEE. CDR3 sequence (DNA): TGTGCCAGCAGCTTGGGAGGGGCAAAACTGTTTTTT. It codes for CASSLGGAKLFF.